This T cell receptor beta chain was recorded in a study of response to subunit inactivated influenza vaccine. The CDR3 runs to 15 residues. Unmatched junction bases numbered 9, after V lost 4 bases and J lost 2 bases. Per germline, CDR1 DFQATT and CDR2 SNEGSKA (reference sequence). TCRdb processed the RT-PCR reads anew with MiXCR; each CDR3 protein has one entry. Among 300,000 to 350,000 distinct CDR3 sequences listed, 20% to 25% were seen once. The sequence came from a man between 50 and 75 years old who received an inactivated influenza vaccine. Here the sequenced sample was PBMCs from blood, taken less than 22 months after vaccination. The V and J genes are TRBV20-1 and TRBJ2-3; 7 positions agree with TRBD2. The CDR3: CSAISGLLNTDTQYF. CDR3 coding DNA: TGCAGTGCTATTTCGGGACTACTTAACACAGATACGCAGTATTTT.